This is a list of T cell receptor beta chains from one sample in a study of response to subunit inactivated influenza vaccine. TCRdb passed the RT-PCR reads through MiXCR, listing each CDR3 protein once. The sample carries 550,000 to 600,000 distinct CDR3 sequences, about 11% recorded once. The sample here was PBMCs from blood, taken on the day of vaccination. These receptors were obtained from a man aged 50-60 years who received an inactivated influenza vaccine. Each CDR3 is given with its conserved first and last residue. The D gene is left open where the match is weak. Size is stated for part of the rows, as once, few or many counts, or as a class when the clone is expanded.

>TRBV12-3/TRBV12-4|many|TRBJ2-1|14|NA
TGTGCCAGCAGTTTCCTTAGGATGGACAATGAGCAGTTCTTC
CASSFLRMDNEQFF
>TRBV7-9|NA|TRBJ2-7|15|TRBD1
TGTGCCAGCAGGGATTCCGGGACAGGGACCTACGAGCAGTACTTC
CASRDSGTGTYEQYF
>TRBV5-1|many|TRBJ2-3|14|NA
TGCGCCAGCAGGTTACAGGGCGAGACAGATACGCAGTATTTT
CASRLQGETDTQYF
>TRBV9|few|TRBJ2-5|16|TRBD2
TGTGCCAGCAGCGCCGGACATGGTGGGGGGGGAGAGACCCAGTACTTC
CASSAGHGGGGETQYF
>TRBV9|NA|TRBJ2-3|14|NA
TGTGCCAGCAGCGCTCAGGGGTGGGAGGATACGCAGTATTTT
CASSAQGWEDTQYF
>TRBV28|few|TRBJ2-1|15|TRBD2
TGTGCCAGCAGTATACTAGTAGCGGGAGGGAATGAGCAGTTCTTC
CASSILVAGGNEQFF
>TRBV7-2|many|TRBJ2-1|15|TRBD2
TGTGCCAGCAGCTATACATGGGGGTCGGGGGGTGAGCAGTTCTTC
CASSYTWGSGGEQFF
>TRBV25-1|few|TRBJ2-3|14|NA
TGTGCCAGCAGTGAGCGAGGCCACACAGATACGCAGTATTTT
CASSERGHTDTQYF
>TRBV3-1|many|TRBJ2-7|15|TRBD1
TGTGCCAGCAGCCAAGCAACAGGGGGTATCTACGAGCAGTACTTC
CASSQATGGIYEQYF
>TRBV9|NA|TRBJ2-7|15|TRBD2
TGTGCCAGCAGCGCACTAGCGGGAGCTTCCTACGAGCAGTACTTC
CASSALAGASYEQYF
>TRBV10-3|few|TRBJ2-3|16|NA
TGTGCCATCAGTGAGTCGGATGGATATAGCACAGATACGCAGTATTTT
CAISESDGYSTDTQYF
>TRBV15|few|TRBJ2-1|13|NA
TGTGCCACCAGCAGAGGGTCCGGCGGCTACTACATATTC
CATSRGSGGYYIF
>TRBV5-1|few|TRBJ2-5|13|NA
TGCGCCAGCACCGCCGGGCTCCAAGAGACCCAGTACTTC
CASTAGLQETQYF
>TRBV19|few|TRBJ1-1|14|TRBD1
TGTGCCAGTAGTATAGACTACAGGGGCTCTGAAGCTTTCTTT
CASSIDYRGSEAFF
>TRBV5-1|few|TRBJ2-2|16|TRBD2
TGCGCCAGCAGCTTATCTAGCGGGGCGCACACCGGGGAGCTGTTTTTT
CASSLSSGAHTGELFF
>TRBV5-1|NA|TRBJ2-4|15|NA
TGCGCCAGCAGCGCCTCACTGGGAGCCAAAAACATTCAGTACTTC
CASSASLGAKNIQYF
>TRBV11-2|many|TRBJ1-1|14|NA
TGTGCCAGCAGCTTAGATAATGGAGGGACTGAAGCTTTCTTT
CASSLDNGGTEAFF
>TRBV29-1|many|TRBJ2-3|13|NA
TGCAGCGTTGAAGGGCTAGTTGGGGATACGCAGTATTTT
CSVEGLVGDTQYF
>TRBV12-3/TRBV12-4|NA|TRBJ2-7|14|NA
TGTGCCAGCAGTATTTGGGGTCAAGTTAACGAGCAGTACTTC
CASSIWGQVNEQYF
>TRBV7-2|NA|TRBJ1-2|15|NA
TGTGCCAGCAGCATCCAGGGGATTACCAACTATGGCTACACCTTC
CASSIQGITNYGYTF
>TRBV7-6|NA|TRBJ2-1|17|NA
TGTGCCAGCAGCCTGATGCGACCCGGCCCGGGTTTGGGTGAGCAGTTCTTC
CASSLMRPGPGLGEQFF
>TRBV3-1|many|TRBJ2-1|11|NA
TGTGCCAGCAGCCACCGGAATGAGCAGTTCTTC
CASSHRNEQFF
>TRBV27|NA|TRBJ2-3|19|TRBD2
TGTGCCAGCAGTTTACAAACCCCGACTAGCGGGGGGGCAGCAGATACGCAGTATTTT
CASSLQTPTSGGAADTQYF
>TRBV5-1|NA|TRBJ2-7|16|NA
TGCGCCAGCAGCTTGGGAGTATATGGACACCTTGCCGAGCAGTACTTC
CASSLGVYGHLAEQYF
>TRBV5-1|NA|TRBJ2-6|17|NA
TGCGCCAGCAGCGAAGACGGGGCCAGCTCTGGGGCCAACGTCCTGACTTTC
CASSEDGASSGANVLTF
>TRBV4-2|many|TRBJ1-5|16|NA
TGTGCCAGCAGCAGCGAAAGTGGAGGGATCGGTCAGCCCCAGCATTTT
CASSSESGGIGQPQHF
>TRBV12-3/TRBV12-4|NA|TRBJ1-5|15|NA
TGTGCCAGCAGCGTCCGGCGATCTTTAGGTCAGCCCCAGCATTTT
CASSVRRSLGQPQHF
>TRBV12-3/TRBV12-4|NA|TRBJ2-3|19|TRBD2
TGTGCCAGCAGTTCCACCAGCGGGACTAGCGGGAGAGGCACAGATACGCAGTATTTT
CASSSTSGTSGRGTDTQYF
>TRBV12-3/TRBV12-4|NA|TRBJ1-6|16|TRBD1
TGTGCCAGCAGTCTCCGGACAGGGCCCTATAATTCACCCCTCCACTTT
CASSLRTGPYNSPLHF
>TRBV11-2|NA|TRBJ1-1|16|TRBD1
TGTGCCAGCAGCTTAAATCAGGGGGGTGGAGATACTGAAGCTTTCTTT
CASSLNQGGGDTEAFF
>TRBV6-5|few|TRBJ1-1|11|NA
TGTGCCAGCATCAGGGGCACTGAAGCTTTCTTT
CASIRGTEAFF
>TRBV29-1|few|TRBJ2-7|15|NA
TGCAGCGTTTCGGAAAATCTGGGTTTTACCTACGAGCAGTACTTC
CSVSENLGFTYEQYF
>TRBV7-8|few|TRBJ2-5|15|NA
TGTGCCAGCAGCTTTTTCCCCAACAGCAAAGAGACCCAGTACTTC
CASSFFPNSKETQYF
>TRBV5-1|few|TRBJ2-5|17|NA
TGCGCCAGCAGCTCCGGCGGGGCAGGTGGGGAACAAGAGACCCAGTACTTC
CASSSGGAGGEQETQYF
>TRBV9|few|TRBJ2-1|15|NA
TGTGCCAGCAGCGTATCCGGGGCCTTCTACAATGAGCAGTTCTTC
CASSVSGAFYNEQFF
>TRBV12-2|NA|TRBJ2-1|18|NA
TGTGCAAGTCGCTTAGAGCGGGCTAGCGGGGGGTCCTACAATGAGCAGTTCTTC
CASRLERASGGSYNEQFF
>TRBV4-2|few|TRBJ2-7|15|NA
TGTGCCAGCAGCCAAGACCGGAGTGGCTCCTACGAGCAGTACTTC
CASSQDRSGSYEQYF
>TRBV6-5|few|TRBJ2-2|15|NA
TGTGCCAGCAGTTACGTACGGATCAACACCGGGGAGCTGTTTTTT
CASSYVRINTGELFF
>TRBV15|few|TRBJ1-1|14|NA
TGTGCCACCAGCAGAGGGAAAGGAAACACTGAAGCTTTCTTT
CATSRGKGNTEAFF
>TRBV5-1|NA|TRBJ2-1|16|NA
TGCGCCAGCAGCTTGGGTCCGGGGACGACCTACAATGAGCAGTTCTTC
CASSLGPGTTYNEQFF
>TRBV7-2|NA|TRBJ2-7|14|NA
TGTGCCAGCAGCACGGGCTCTGGAGCCTACGAGCAGTACTTC
CASSTGSGAYEQYF
>TRBV2|NA|TRBJ1-4|12|NA
TGTGCCAGCACGACAGATAATGAAAAACTGTTTTTT
CASTTDNEKLFF
>TRBV20-1|NA|TRBJ2-1|16|TRBD2
TGCTGTGCTAGACCCCTGACTAGCGGGAGGGCCAATGAGCAGTTCTTC
CCARPLTSGRANEQFF
>TRBV6-5|NA|TRBJ2-1|13|TRBD2
TGTGCCAGCAGTTTGGGCGGGAGAGCTGAGCAGTTCTTC
CASSLGGRAEQFF
>TRBV18|few|TRBJ1-1|14|NA
TGTGCCAGCTCACTGGGCGTTGAAAACGCTGAAGCTTTCTTT
CASSLGVENAEAFF
>TRBV19|NA|TRBJ1-5|16|NA
TGTGCCAGTAGTATAGAGCAGGGTCGAGACAATCAGCCCCAGCATTTT
CASSIEQGRDNQPQHF
>TRBV5-1|many|TRBJ2-7|10|NA
TGCGCCAGCAGCTTGGAATTTGAGTACTTC
CASSLEFEYF
>TRBV7-2|few|TRBJ1-3|14|NA
TGTGCCAGCAGAAGACAGGCCTCTGGAAACACCATATATTTT
CASRRQASGNTIYF
>TRBV5-1|few|TRBJ2-6|16|TRBD1
TGCGCCAGCAATCCAGGGGGCTCCCCTGGGGCCAACGTCCTGACTTTC
CASNPGGSPGANVLTF
>TRBV25-1|NA|TRBJ2-4|14|TRBD1
TGTGCCAGGTCCTCAAGGGGGCTCGAAAACATTCAGTACTTC
CARSSRGLENIQYF
>TRBV28|few|TRBJ2-7|14|NA
TGTGCCAGCAGAAGGGACCGGGAATCCTACGAGCAGTACTTC
CASRRDRESYEQYF
>TRBV11-3|NA|TRBJ2-1|15|TRBD2
TGTGCCAGCAGCGCCAGCGGGGGGGCCAGCAATGAGCAGTTCTTC
CASSASGGASNEQFF
>TRBV3-1|NA|TRBJ2-3|18|NA
TGTGCCAGCAGCCGATCAGACTACGACGTCGCCGGCACAGATACGCAGTATTTT
CASSRSDYDVAGTDTQYF
>TRBV20-1|few|TRBJ2-1|16|TRBD2
TGCAGTGCTAGTACGGCGGGGCGGGGGGGGTACAATGAGCAGTTCTTC
CSASTAGRGGYNEQFF
>TRBV29-1|NA|TRBJ2-1|11|TRBD1
TGCAGCGTTGACTCGGGACAGGGAAAGTACTTC
CSVDSGQGKYF
>TRBV10-3|medium-sized|TRBJ1-5|13|NA
TGTGCCATCAAGACAGGTAGCAATCAGCCCCAGCATTTT
CAIKTGSNQPQHF
>TRBV9|NA|TRBJ2-2|16|TRBD1
TGTGCCAGCAGACAGGGGGCCGTTTCGGGTCCCGGGGAGCTGTTTTTT
CASRQGAVSGPGELFF
>TRBV7-2|few|TRBJ2-5|14|TRBD2
TGTGCCAGCAGTGCTAACATGGGAGGGGAGACCCAGTACTTC
CASSANMGGETQYF
>TRBV29-1|NA|TRBJ2-1|14|TRBD2
TGCAGCGTTGCACGGGCTAGCGGCTACAATGAGCAGTTCTTC
CSVARASGYNEQFF